Presented here are 18 T cell receptor beta chains from one specimen sequenced in a study of T cell changes during pregnancy in multiple sclerosis. Sequencing was performed with immunoSEQ multiplex PCR; in TCRdb, only in-frame clones are kept and a portion is missing. The repertoire holds over 55,000 clones, with 89% as singletons. The sample consisted of peripheral blood, taken in the first trimester of pregnancy. The receptors stem from a female donor with multiple sclerosis, enrolled in a pregnancy study.

The rearrangement joins TRBV5-8 to TRBJ1-4; no reliable D call. Trimming removed 4 bases from V and 8 bases from J, with 21 bases in between. Germline V gives CDR1 SGHTS, CDR2 YDEGEE. The CDR3 runs 16 residues. CDR3 amino acids: CASSLRPQTIGEKLFF. CDR3 sequence (DNA): TGTGCCAGCAGCCTCCGACCACAGACGATTGGGGAAAAACTGTTTTTT. Combining the CDR3 with reference TRBV5-8 and TRBJ1-4 gives the whole variable domain EAGVTQSPTHLIKTRGQQATLRCSPISGHTSVYWYQQALGLGLQFLLWYDEGEERNRGNFPPRFSGRQFPNYSSELNVNALELEDSALYLCASSLRPQTIGEKLFFGSGTQLSVL.

This clone is a singleton in its sample. The V gene is TRBV7-9, the J gene TRBJ2-2; D possibly corresponds to TRBD1 (6 bases). The V gene's germline CDR1 is SEHNR and CDR2 FQNEAQ (reference sequence). The CDR3 loop spans 14 amino acids. Trimming cost V 4 bases and J 1 base, with 7 bases left between them. The CDR3: CASSWGQNTGELFF. CDR3 in DNA: TGTGCCAGCAGCTGGGGACAGAACACCGGGGAGCTGTTTTTT.

The chain links TRBV7-9 to TRBJ1-2, with TRBD1 matching 7 bases. The CDR3 spans 15 residues. Germline V gene sequence: CDR1 SEHNR, CDR2 FQNEAQ (reference sequence). V shed 0 bases and J 7 bases; nucleotides not matched to a gene: 8. The CDR3 DNA is TGTGCCAGCAGCTTAGCGAAAGGGGGCTACAGTGGCTACACCTTC. It is translated as CASSLAKGGYSGYTF. Filled out from reference TRBV7-9 and TRBJ1-2, the complete variable domain reads DTGVSQNPRHKITKRGQNVTFRCDPISEHNRLYWYRQTLGQGPEFLTYFQNEAQLEKSRLLSDRFSAERPKGSFSTLEIQRTEQGDSAMYLCASSLAKGGYSGYTFGSGTRLTVV.

The V and J genes are TRBV19 and TRBJ1-3; D unclear. The CDR3 contains 13 residues. Germline CDR1 LNHDA, CDR2 SQIVND (reference sequence). Between the trimmed V and J ends, which lost 4 bases and 4 bases, there was a span of 8 bases. CDR3 in amino acids: CASSRGVGNTIYF. CDR3 in DNA: TGTGCCAGTAGTAGGGGAGTCGGAAACACCATATATTTT. Drawing the rest from reference TRBV19 and TRBJ1-3, the complete variable domain is DGGITQSPKYLFRKEGQNVTLSCEQNLNHDAMYWYRQDPGQGLRLIYYSQIVNDFQKGDIAEGYSVSREKKESFPLTVTSAQKNPTAFYLCASSRGVGNTIYFGEGSWLTVV.

This clone showed up just once. The genes are TRBV27 and TRBJ2-5, with D perhaps TRBD1 (5 bases). Germline loops: CDR1 MNHEY, CDR2 SMNVEV (reference sequence). The CDR3 consists of 15 residues. V lost 2 bases and J 5 bases, leaving 15 bases between the germline ends. The CDR3 DNA reads TGTGCCAGCAGTTTAGGGCAGGGCAATTGGGAGACCCAGTACTTC. Protein product: CASSLGQGNWETQYF.

The V call is TRBV5-1, the J call TRBJ2-5; 12 bases map to TRBD2. With V trimmed by 0 bases and J by 0 bases, 3 bases remained unmatched. Germline lookup yields CDR1 SGHRS and CDR2 YFSETQ. This CDR3 is built from 17 residues. The CDR3 protein is CASSLDLAGGYQETQYF. The CDR3 DNA reads as TGCGCCAGCAGCTTGGATCTAGCGGGGGGGTACCAAGAGACCCAGTACTTC.

The chain joins TRBV11-2 to TRBJ2-3; D possibly corresponds to TRBD2 (5 bases). This CDR3 has 13 residues. Trimming removed 4 bases from V and 5 bases from J, with 10 bases in between. CDR1 and CDR2 from the germline V gene are SGHAT and FQNNGV. CDR3 nucleotide sequence: TGTGCCAGCAGCTCCCTCGGAGGAGATACGCAGTATTTT. This sequence encodes CASSSLGGDTQYF. Drawing the rest from reference TRBV11-2 and TRBJ2-3, the complete variable domain is EAGVAQSPRYKIIEKRQSVAFWCNPISGHATLYWYQQILGQGPKLLIQFQNNGVVDDSQLPKDRFSAERLKGVDSTLKIQPAKLEDSAVYLCASSSLGGDTQYFGPGTRLTVL.

The V gene is TRBV9, the J gene TRBJ2-3; 9 bases match TRBD2. The CDR3 runs 15 residues. The germline V gene encodes CDR1 SGDLS and CDR2 YYNGEE. Trimming took 0 bases from V and 1 from J; bases not matched to a gene: 0. The CDR3 nucleotides read TGTGCCAGCAGCGTAGGACTAGCGGGCACAGATACGCAGTATTTT. Translated: CASSVGLAGTDTQYF.

V gene TRBV30 combines with J gene TRBJ2-4; weak D call: TRBD1 (6 bases). This CDR3 is 12 amino acids long. Germline lookup yields CDR1 GTSNPN and CDR2 SVGIG (reference sequence). Between the trimmed V and J ends, which lost 5 bases and 7 bases, there was a span of 12 bases. CDR3 amino acids: CAWSERGNIQYF. The CDR3 DNA reads TGTGCCTGGTCTGAAAGGGGGAACATTCAGTACTTC.

V gene TRBV7-2 combines with J gene TRBJ2-1; TRBD2 agrees at 8 bases. CDR1 is SGHTA and CDR2 is FQGNSA in the germline V gene. This CDR3 has 16 residues. Trimming at V came to 0 bases and at J to 7 bases, leaving 8 bases not matched to a gene. CDR3 protein: CASSLASGGGWNEQFF. As DNA, the CDR3 is TGTGCCAGCAGCTTAGCGTCTGGCGGGGGGTGGAATGAGCAGTTCTTC. The variable domain in full, with the rest retrieved from reference TRBV7-2 and TRBJ2-1, is GAGVSQSPSNKVTEKGKDVELRCDPISGHTALYWYRQSLGQGLEFLIYFQGNSAPDKSGLPSDRFSAERTGGSVSTLTIQRTQQEDSAVYLCASSLASGGGWNEQFFGPGTRLTVL.

Here the CDR3 DNA reads TGCGCCAGCAGCCAAGAACCGGGAGCGCACAATGAGCAGTTCTTC. Translation: CASSQEPGAHNEQFF. The rearrangement uses TRBV4-1 and TRBJ2-1; possible D gene TRBD2, 6 bases. The CDR3 is 15 amino acids. Per the germline V gene, CDR1 is MGHRA and CDR2 is YSYEKL. V was clipped by 0 bases and J by 5 bases, with 11 bases between them.

The chain employs TRBV7-2 and TRBJ1-2; 10 nucleotides match TRBD1. This CDR3 is built from 13 residues. After removal of 4 bases from V and 8 bases from J, the junction contained 4 bases not matched to a gene. Looked up from germline, CDR1 is SGHTA and CDR2 is FQGNSA. The CDR3 region has the DNA TGTGCCAGCAGCTGGGGGACAGGGGTGGGCTACACCTTC. Encoded protein: CASSWGTGVGYTF.

The chain links TRBV18 to TRBJ1-5, with D perhaps TRBD1 (6 bases). The CDR3 runs to 14 residues. The V gene's germline CDR1 is KGHSH and CDR2 LQKENI. The V and J ends lost 3 bases and 6 bases respectively, with 12 bases between them. The CDR3 protein is CASSPDRISQPQHF. The CDR3 bases are TGTGCCAGCTCACCCGACAGGATATCTCAGCCCCAGCATTTT. The variable domain in full, with the rest retrieved from reference TRBV18 and TRBJ1-5, is NAGVMQNPRHLVRRRGQEARLRCSPMKGHSHVYWYRQLPEEGLKFMVYLQKENIIDESGMPKERFSAEFPKEGPSILRIQQVVRGDSAAYFCASSPDRISQPQHFGDGTRLSIL.

In nucleotides, the CDR3 is TGTGCCAGCAGCTTAAAAGGTTTCCGAGGGGAGACCCAGTACTTC. The encoded protein is CASSLKGFRGETQYF. This chain joins TRBV7-3 and TRBJ2-5; TRBD2 might be the D (5 bases). The CDR3 is 15 residues long. Germline CDR1 reads SGHTA; CDR2 reads FQGTGA. The V end lost 1 base, the J end lost 5 bases, and 14 bases lay between the germline ends. Drawing the rest from reference TRBV7-3 and TRBJ2-5, the complete variable domain is GAGVSQTPSNKVTEKGKYVELRCDPISGHTALYWYRQSLGQGPEFLIYFQGTGAADDSGLPNDRFFAVRPEGSVSTLKIQRTERGDSAVYLCASSLKGFRGETQYFGPGTRLLVL.

This chain joins TRBV5-6 and TRBJ1-4; 7 bases are a match to TRBD1. This CDR3 is built from 14 residues. V shed 3 bases and J 5 bases; nucleotides not matched to a gene: 4. CDR1 is SGHDT, CDR2 YYEEEE, per germline. In nucleotides, the CDR3 is TGTGCCAGCAGCTGGGGACAGAGCAATGAAAAACTGTTTTTT. Residues: CASSWGQSNEKLFF.

This chain joins TRBV18 and TRBJ2-7; D gene uncertain. CDR1 KGHSH and CDR2 LQKENI come from the germline V gene. The CDR3 is 14 residues long. Trimming removed 3 bases at V and 2 bases at J, with 11 bases between. The chain's CDR3 is CASSPSAETYEQYF. The CDR3, as DNA: TGTGCCAGCTCACCCAGCGCAGAGACCTACGAGCAGTACTTC.

The chain carries TRBV7-9 and TRBJ1-1, with D perhaps TRBD1 (5 bases). Germline CDR1 SEHNR, CDR2 FQNEAQ (reference sequence). Trimming took off 5 bases at V and 1 base at J, with 14 bases between the two ends. The CDR3 runs to 15 residues. The CDR3 sequence is CASSPNRGSNTEAFF. The DNA for the CDR3 is TGTGCCAGCAGCCCGAATCGGGGGTCGAACACTGAAGCTTTCTTT.

The chain links TRBV7-9 to TRBJ1-1; 9 nucleotides line up with TRBD1. V shed 6 bases and J 6 bases; nucleotides not matched to a gene: 2. The CDR3 is 12 amino acids. In germline, CDR1 is SEHNR, CDR2 FQNEAQ (reference sequence). Written as DNA, the CDR3 is TGTGCCAGCAGGAGGACAGGGGCTGAAGCTTTCTTT. It translates to CASRRTGAEAFF.